This is a list of T cell receptor beta chains from one sample in a study of shared clonotypes between healthy human individuals. The table came from immunoSEQ multiplex PCR; TCRdb's copy has only in-frame clones and leaves some out. The sample has some 2.1 million clones, about 94% seen once. Sequences were obtained from naive CD8+ T cells sorted from blood. The origin of the receptors is a man aged 18-30 years in good health. The conserved cysteine and the conserved F or W are not part of the CDR3 here.

j_gene: TRBJ2-7; v_gene: TRBV13; CDR3aa: ASSPQPGLDSEQY
j_gene: TRBJ2-1; v_gene: TRBV7-6; CDR3aa: ASSPPSGRAYNEQF
j_gene: TRBJ1-5; v_gene: TRBV6-1; CDR3aa: ASSVFQGTGLNQPQH
j_gene: TRBJ2-7; v_gene: TRBV6-1; CDR3aa: ASSVPSGSVYEQY
j_gene: TRBJ2-5; v_gene: TRBV11-2; CDR3aa: ASSLGETQY
j_gene: TRBJ1-6; v_gene: TRBV13; CDR3aa: ASSLGQSYNSPLH
j_gene: TRBJ2-7; v_gene: TRBV27; CDR3aa: ASSFRARNEQY
j_gene: TRBJ1-4; v_gene: TRBV14; CDR3aa: ASSQENRLNEKLF
j_gene: TRBJ2-6; v_gene: TRBV5-4; CDR3aa: ASSSGDRNVLT
j_gene: TRBJ2-7; v_gene: TRBV7-2; CDR3aa: ASSLVPGGRDEQY
j_gene: TRBJ2-1; v_gene: TRBV2; CDR3aa: ASSDDRLDEQF
j_gene: TRBJ2-2; v_gene: TRBV7-6; CDR3aa: ASSLEAGQGHTGELF
j_gene: TRBJ2-5; v_gene: TRBV5-1; CDR3aa: ASSLGLAGDPYQETQY
j_gene: TRBJ2-1; v_gene: TRBV30; CDR3aa: AWRGWTGSSYNEQF